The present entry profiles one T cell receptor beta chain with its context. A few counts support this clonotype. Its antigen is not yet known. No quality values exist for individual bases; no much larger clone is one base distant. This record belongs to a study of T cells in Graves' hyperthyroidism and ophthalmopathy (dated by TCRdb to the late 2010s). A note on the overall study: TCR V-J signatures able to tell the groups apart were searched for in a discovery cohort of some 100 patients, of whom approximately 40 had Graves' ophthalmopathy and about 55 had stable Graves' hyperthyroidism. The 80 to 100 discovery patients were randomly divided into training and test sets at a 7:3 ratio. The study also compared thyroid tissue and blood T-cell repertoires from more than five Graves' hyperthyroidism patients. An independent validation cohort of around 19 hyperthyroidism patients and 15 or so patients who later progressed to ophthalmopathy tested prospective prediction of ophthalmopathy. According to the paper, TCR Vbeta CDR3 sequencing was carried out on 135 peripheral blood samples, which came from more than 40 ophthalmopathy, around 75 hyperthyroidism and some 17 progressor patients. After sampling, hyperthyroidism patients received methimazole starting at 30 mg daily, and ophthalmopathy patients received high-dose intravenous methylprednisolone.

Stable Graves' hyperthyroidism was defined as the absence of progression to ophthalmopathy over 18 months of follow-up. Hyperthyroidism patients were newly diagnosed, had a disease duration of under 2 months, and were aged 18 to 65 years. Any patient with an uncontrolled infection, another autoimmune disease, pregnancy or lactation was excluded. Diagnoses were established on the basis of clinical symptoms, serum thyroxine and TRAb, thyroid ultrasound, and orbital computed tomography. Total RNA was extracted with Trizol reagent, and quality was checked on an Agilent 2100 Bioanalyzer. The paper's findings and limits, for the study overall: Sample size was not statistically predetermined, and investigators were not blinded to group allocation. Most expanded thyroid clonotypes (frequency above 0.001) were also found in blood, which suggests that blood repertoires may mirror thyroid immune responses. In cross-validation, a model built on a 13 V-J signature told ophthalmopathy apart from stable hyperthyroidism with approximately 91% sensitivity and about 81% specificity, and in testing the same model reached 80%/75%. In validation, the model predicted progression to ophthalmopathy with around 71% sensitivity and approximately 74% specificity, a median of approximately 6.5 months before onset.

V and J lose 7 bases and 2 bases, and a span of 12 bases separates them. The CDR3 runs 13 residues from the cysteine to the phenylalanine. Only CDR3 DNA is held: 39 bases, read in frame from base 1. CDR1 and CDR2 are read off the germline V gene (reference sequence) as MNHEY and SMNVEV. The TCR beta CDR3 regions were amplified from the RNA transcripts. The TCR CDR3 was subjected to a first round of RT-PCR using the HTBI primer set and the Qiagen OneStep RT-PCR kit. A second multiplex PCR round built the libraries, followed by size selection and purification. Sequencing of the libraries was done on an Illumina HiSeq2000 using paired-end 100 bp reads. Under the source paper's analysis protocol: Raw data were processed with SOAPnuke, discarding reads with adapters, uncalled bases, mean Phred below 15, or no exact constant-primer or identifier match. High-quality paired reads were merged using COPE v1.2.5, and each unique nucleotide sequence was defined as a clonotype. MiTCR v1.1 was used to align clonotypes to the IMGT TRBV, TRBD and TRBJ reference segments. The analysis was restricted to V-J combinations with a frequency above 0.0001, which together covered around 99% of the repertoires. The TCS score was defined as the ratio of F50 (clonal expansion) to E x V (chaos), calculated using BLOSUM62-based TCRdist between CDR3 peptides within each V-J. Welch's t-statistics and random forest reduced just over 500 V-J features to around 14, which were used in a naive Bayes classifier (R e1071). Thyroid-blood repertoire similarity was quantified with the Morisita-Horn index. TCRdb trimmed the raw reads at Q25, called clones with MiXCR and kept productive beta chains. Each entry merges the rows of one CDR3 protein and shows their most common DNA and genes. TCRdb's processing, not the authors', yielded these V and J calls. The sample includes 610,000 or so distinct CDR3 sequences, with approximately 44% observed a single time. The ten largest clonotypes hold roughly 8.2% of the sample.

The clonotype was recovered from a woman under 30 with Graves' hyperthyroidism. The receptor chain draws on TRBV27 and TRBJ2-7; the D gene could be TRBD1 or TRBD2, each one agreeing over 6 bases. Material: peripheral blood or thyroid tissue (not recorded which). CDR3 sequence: CASKGGRTYEQYF. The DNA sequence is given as TGTGCCAGCAAGGGGGGCAGAACCTACGAGCAGTACTTC.